What follows are 2 T cell receptor beta chains derived from one specimen sequenced in a study of CD8 T cell repertoires and HIV-1 epitope variants. Assay: immunoSEQ multiplex PCR; the TCRdb copy retains only in-frame clones and omits some. The sample includes 5,000 to 6,500 clones, more than 65% of them seen just once. No antigen has been assigned to these receptors. The material sequenced was cultured CD8+ T cells derived from PBMCs. These receptors all stem from a male donor with HIV.

The rearrangement joins TRBV7-8 to TRBJ1-5; 9 nucleotides agree with TRBD1. Germline-derived CDR1 and CDR2 are SGHVS and FQNEAQ. The CDR3 totals 18 residues. Trimming cost V 0 bases and J 6 bases; bases outside gene matches: 12. In DNA form, the CDR3 reads TGTGCCAGCAGCTTAGCCGGGGCCACAGGGGGCATGGGTCAGCCCCAGCATTTT. Protein sequence: CASSLAGATGGMGQPQHF.

CDR3 residues: CASSEGRPETQYF. As DNA, the CDR3 is TGTGCCAGCAGTGAGGGGAGGCCGGAGACCCAGTACTTC. The rearrangement links TRBV2 to TRBJ2-5; perhaps TRBD2 as D (6 bases). This CDR3 has 13 residues. V lost 3 bases and J 5 bases, leaving 10 bases between the germline ends. Looked up from germline, CDR1 is SNHLY and CDR2 is FYNNEI.